This entry lists 26 T cell receptor beta chains sequenced from one sample in a study of blood T cell repertoires in COVID-19. Libraries were prepared by immunoSEQ multiplex PCR; TCRdb keeps only in-frame clonotypes and omits some of them. The repertoire has 100,000 to 140,000 clones, around 90% of them found once; the top ten carry 4% to 6%. Specimen: peripheral blood. These TCRs come from a man aged 35-49 years with active or convalescent COVID-19.

V and J are TRBV14 and TRBJ1-2; 7 bases fit TRBD1. Germline CDR1 SGHDN, CDR2 FVKESK. The CDR3 is 11 residues long. With 5 bases clipped from V and 8 bases from J, the junction kept 2 bases outside the gene matches. CDR3 protein: CASSTTGGYTF. DNA of the CDR3: TGTGCCAGCAGCACGACAGGGGGCTACACCTTC.

The J gene is TRBJ2-1, the V gene TRBV7-9; D is uncertain. V lost 0 bases, J lost 7 bases, and 10 bases lay in between. Germline V gene data show CDR1 as SEHNR and CDR2 as FQNEAQ (reference sequence). The CDR3 runs to 14 residues. In DNA form, the CDR3 reads TGTGCCAGCAGCTTAGCGTTAATAGAGAATGAGCAGTTCTTC. The encoded protein is CASSLALIENEQFF.

The chain uses TRBV7-2 and TRBJ2-5, with a possible D match to TRBD2 (6 bases). CDR3 size: 15 residues. V was trimmed by 0 bases and J by 3 bases, leaving 11 bases between them. The germline gives CDR1 SGHTA, CDR2 FQGNSA. The CDR3 protein is CASSLASGNKETQYF. The CDR3 coding sequence is TGTGCCAGCAGCTTAGCTAGCGGCAACAAAGAGACCCAGTACTTC.

J is TRBJ2-2 and V is TRBV10-3; 10 bases are a match to TRBD2. The CDR3 covers 15 residues. Germline-derived CDR1 and CDR2 are ENHRY and SYGVKD. The V segment lost 11 bases and the J segment 8 bases; nucleotides outside the gene matches: 14. Here the CDR3 DNA reads TGTGCCTCCCTCTTCCCTAGCGGGAGTTTTGGGGAGCTGTTTTTT. Translation gives CASLFPSGSFGELFF.

The gene calls are TRBV28 and TRBJ1-6; 7 nucleotides align to TRBD1. Germline V gives CDR1 MDHEN, CDR2 SYDVKM. The length of the CDR3 is 15 residues. V was pared by 6 bases and J by 3 bases, with 5 bases of the junction left unmatched. In DNA, the CDR3 is TGTGCCAGCAGCAATGGACAGGTCTATAATTCACCCCTCCACTTT. It yields the protein CASSNGQVYNSPLHF.

The rearrangement joins TRBV28 to TRBJ1-1; D perhaps matches TRBD1 (5 bases). CDR3 length: 14 residues. Germline V gene data show CDR1 as MDHEN and CDR2 as SYDVKM. V was pared by 6 bases and J by 6 bases, with 17 bases between. The CDR3 reads CASSPQGIGPEAFF. The DNA for the CDR3 is TGTGCCAGCAGCCCCCAGGGTATAGGGCCTGAAGCTTTCTTT.

The V gene is TRBV4-1, the J gene TRBJ2-3, with a possible D match to TRBD2 (7 bases). The CDR3 loop spans 14 amino acids. Deletions cut 10 bases from V and 0 bases from J, with 14 bases between. CDR1 and CDR2 from the germline V gene are MGHRA and YSYEKL. The CDR3 here is CATRGDISTDTQYF. The DNA for the CDR3 is TGCGCCACCCGGGGGGACATTAGCACAGATACGCAGTATTTT.

The chain recombines TRBV4-3 with TRBJ1-2; D not certain. This CDR3 spans 13 amino acids. The germline V and J ends were trimmed by 1 base and 8 bases, with 11 bases remaining between them. Germline V gives CDR1 LGHNA, CDR2 YSLEER. This CDR3 is CASSQGSYEGYTF. The CDR3 DNA sequence: TGCGCCAGCAGCCAAGGCTCCTACGAGGGCTACACCTTC.

The chain is built from TRBV6-5 and TRBJ1-2, with TRBD1 as a possible D gene (6 bases). Germline V CDR1 and CDR2: MNHEY, SVGAGI. The CDR3 extends over 13 amino acids. Trimming removed 8 bases at V and 5 bases at J, with 15 bases between. The CDR3 nucleotides read TGTGCCAGCCTGACGACAGGAATATATGGCTACACCTTC. Amino acids: CASLTTGIYGYTF.

The sample holds a few counts of this clone. This sequence joins TRBV28 and TRBJ1-2; 8 bases match TRBD1. Germline CDR1 reads MDHEN; CDR2 reads SYDVKM. V lost 4 bases, J lost 5 bases, and 9 bases stayed unmatched. This CDR3 spans 15 amino acids. This CDR3 reads CASSSEAGGRYGYTF. DNA of the CDR3: TGTGCCAGCAGTTCCGAAGCAGGGGGCCGGTATGGCTACACCTTC.

V is TRBV30 and J is TRBJ1-3, with a tentative D call TRBD1 (5 bases). The V gene lost 1 base and the J gene lost 4 bases, with 5 bases spanning the gap. Germline assignment: CDR1 GTSNPN and CDR2 SVGIG (reference sequence). This CDR3 region has 12 residues. Written as DNA, the CDR3 is TGTGCCTGGAGTGGGACAGGAAACACCATATATTTT. Amino acid sequence: CAWSGTGNTIYF.

The rearrangement links TRBV29-1 to TRBJ2-7; D is unclear. Germline V gene lookup returns CDR1 SQVTM and CDR2 ANQGSEA. Trimming removed 4 bases at V and 5 bases at J, with 12 bases between. The CDR3 has 12 amino acids. In DNA form, the CDR3 reads TGCAGCGTTGGGCGTGGCGGCGACGAGCAGTACTTC. This translates into CSVGRGGDEQYF.

V and J are TRBV19 and TRBJ2-2, with D perhaps TRBD1 (5 bases). This CDR3 has 16 amino acids. CDR1 LNHDA and CDR2 SQIVND come from the germline V gene (reference sequence). The V end was cut by 1 base, the J end by 6 bases, with 15 bases between. CDR3 DNA sequence: TGTGCCAGTAGTATAGCCGCCAGGGCCGGCGCCGGGGAGCTGTTTTTT. Its translation: CASSIAARAGAGELFF.

The genes are TRBV5-1 and TRBJ2-7; a weak D match, TRBD2 (5 bases). The CDR3 has 13 amino acids. V shed 5 bases and J shed 3 bases, with 12 bases lying between them. The germline CDR1 and CDR2 sequences are SGHRS and YFSETQ. Written as DNA, the CDR3 is TGCGCCAGCAGAAGGACTGCCGACTACGAGCAGTACTTC. This sequence encodes CASRRTADYEQYF.

This sequence joins TRBV4-1 and TRBJ2-2, with 7 bases that match TRBD1. Trimming took 2 bases from V and 0 from J; bases not matched to a gene: 3. Germline CDR1 MGHRA, CDR2 YSYEKL. This CDR3 has 16 amino acids. CDR3 protein: CASSQRGTANTGELFF. The CDR3 DNA sequence: TGCGCCAGCAGCCAACGTGGGACAGCGAACACCGGGGAGCTGTTTTTT.

CDR3 nucleotide sequence: TGTGCCAGCAGCCCAACGACAGGGTTAATTTCCTACAATGAGCAGTTCTTC. It is translated as CASSPTTGLISYNEQFF. The rearrangement joins TRBV3-1 (or the pseudogene TRBV3-2) to TRBJ2-1; TRBD1 agrees at 7 bases. The CDR3 extends over 17 amino acids. J was trimmed by 1 base and V by 4 bases; bases with no gene match: 10. From germline, CDR1 is LGHDT and CDR2 YNNKEL (reference sequence).

The chain is built from TRBV7-9 and TRBJ2-7; TRBD2 matches 8 bases. V dropped 3 bases and J dropped 9; count of bases not matched to a gene: 7. The CDR3 spans 13 residues. From germline, CDR1 is SEHNR and CDR2 FQNEAQ (reference sequence). CDR3 bases: TGTGCCAGCAGCTTCTTGATTAGCGGGACGCAGTACTTC. As protein: CASSFLISGTQYF.

This clone was observed once. The chain couples TRBV4-3 to TRBJ1-2; D may be TRBD1 (5 bases). CDR1 and CDR2 from the germline V gene are LGHNA and YSLEER. The CDR3 covers 15 residues. The V end lost 0 bases, the J end lost 8 bases, and 16 bases lay between the germline ends. As DNA, the CDR3 is TGCGCCAGCAGCCAAGAGACCCAGGGAGGATACGGCTACACCTTC. It codes for CASSQETQGGYGYTF.

This clone was observed a single time. This chain joins TRBV7-8 and TRBJ2-5; D is perhaps TRBD1 (6 bases). This CDR3 is built from 14 residues. V lost 5 bases, J lost 5 bases, and 15 bases lay in between. The germline gives CDR1 SGHVS, CDR2 FQNEAQ. In nucleotides, the CDR3 is TGTGCCAGCAGCCACACAGGGATGGGTGAGACCCAGTACTTC. It specifies CASSHTGMGETQYF.

V and J are TRBV12-5 and TRBJ1-4, with 7 bases identical to TRBD1. After removal of 6 bases from V and 8 bases from J, the junction contained 18 bases not matched to a gene. The CDR3 runs to 17 residues. Looked up from germline, CDR1 is LGHNT and CDR2 is FRNRAP. CDR3 sequence (DNA): TGTGCTAGTGGCCCCACATCAAACAGGGGCAAGGGCGAAAAACTGTTTTTT. Translating gives CASGPTSNRGKGEKLFF.

V is TRBV28 and J is TRBJ2-7; 12 nucleotides line up with TRBD2. CDR1 MDHEN and CDR2 SYDVKM come from the germline V gene. The trim removed 7 bases at V and 1 base at J, leaving 5 bases unmatched. The CDR3 consists of 15 residues. In nucleotides, the CDR3 is TGTGCCAGCAACCCTAGCGGGAGGGGTTCCTACGAGCAGTACTTC. This encodes CASNPSGRGSYEQYF. Filled out from reference TRBV28 and TRBJ2-7, the complete variable domain reads DVKVTQSSRYLVKRTGEKVFLECVQDMDHENMFWYRQDPGLGLRLIYFSYDVKMKEKGDIPEGYSVSREKKERFSLILESASTNQTSMYLCASNPSGRGSYEQYFGPGTRLTVT.

The J gene is TRBJ2-2, the V gene TRBV19, with D perhaps matching TRBD2 (5 bases). The CDR3 runs to 13 residues. Germline V CDR1 and CDR2: LNHDA, SQIVND (reference sequence). Trimming took 5 bases from V and 5 from J, leaving 9 bases between them. The CDR3: CASSWRGTGELFF. CDR3 sequence (DNA): TGTGCCAGTAGTTGGAGAGGGACCGGGGAGCTGTTTTTT.

The chain carries TRBV19 and TRBJ2-2, with 9 bases identical to TRBD1. V lost 6 bases, J lost 4 bases, and 6 bases stayed unmatched. This CDR3 contains 15 residues. Germline CDR1 is LNHDA and CDR2 is SQIVND (reference sequence). The CDR3 DNA follows: TGTGCCAGTAGCCACCGGGACAGGGCCACCGGGGAGCTGTTTTTT. Amino acids: CASSHRDRATGELFF.

This clone was found a few times. The V gene is TRBV5-1, the J gene TRBJ1-4; the match to TRBD1 covers 9 bases. Germline-derived CDR1 and CDR2 are SGHRS and YFSETQ. With 7 bases clipped from V and 1 base from J, the junction kept 5 bases outside the gene matches. The CDR3 loop spans 15 amino acids. The CDR3 DNA sequence: TGCGCCAGCGGGGGACAGGGAGGAACTAATGAAAAACTGTTTTTT. Amino acid sequence: CASGGQGGTNEKLFF.

J is TRBJ2-5 and V is TRBV5-4, with 7 positions matching TRBD2. Per germline, CDR1 SGHNT and CDR2 YYREEE (reference sequence). V lost 3 bases and J lost 2; bases outside the gene matches: 7. The CDR3 runs to 15 residues. The CDR3 is CASSSGGSVQETQYF. The CDR3, as DNA: TGTGCCAGCAGCTCCGGGGGGAGTGTGCAAGAGACCCAGTACTTC.

V usage is TRBV19 and J usage is TRBJ2-5; 12 bases fit TRBD1. The length of the CDR3 is 15 residues. V trimming: 4 bases; J trimming: 9 bases; junction bases outside the gene matches: 9. CDR1 LNHDA and CDR2 SQIVND come from the germline V gene (reference sequence). The CDR3 here is CASSTLTRDRGPQYF. In DNA, the CDR3 is TGTGCCAGTAGTACTCTAACCCGGGACAGGGGGCCCCAGTACTTC.